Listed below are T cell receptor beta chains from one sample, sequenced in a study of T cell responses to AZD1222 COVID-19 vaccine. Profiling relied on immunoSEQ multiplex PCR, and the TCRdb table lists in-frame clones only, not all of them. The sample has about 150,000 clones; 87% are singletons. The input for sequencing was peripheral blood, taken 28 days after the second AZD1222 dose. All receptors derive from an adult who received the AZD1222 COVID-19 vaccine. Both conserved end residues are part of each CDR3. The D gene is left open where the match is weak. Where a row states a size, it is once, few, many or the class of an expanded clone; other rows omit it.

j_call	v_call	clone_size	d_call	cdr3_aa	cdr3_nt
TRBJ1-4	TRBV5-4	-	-	CASSLAGRLEKLFF	TGTGCCAGCAGCTTGGCCGGACGGTTGGAAAAACTGTTTTTT
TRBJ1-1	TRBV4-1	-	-	CASSQPALNTEAFF	TGCGCCAGCAGCCAACCGGCCCTGAACACTGAAGCTTTCTTT
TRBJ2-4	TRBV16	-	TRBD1	CASSPIIRTGVEFEYF	TGTGCCAGCAGCCCTATAATAAGGACAGGGGTCGAATTTGAGTACTTC
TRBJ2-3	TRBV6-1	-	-	CASSEIGIGRTDTQYF	TGTGCCAGCAGTGAAATAGGGATCGGTCGCACAGATACGCAGTATTTT
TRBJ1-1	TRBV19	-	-	CASSPGGTEAFF	TGTGCCAGTAGTCCGGGCGGCACTGAAGCTTTCTTT
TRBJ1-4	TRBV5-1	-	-	CASSLVGGRNEKLFF	TGCGCCAGCAGCTTGGTCGGGGGGCGGAATGAAAAACTGTTTTTT
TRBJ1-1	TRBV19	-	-	CASPGPRNTEAFF	TGTGCCAGTCCAGGGCCCAGGAACACTGAAGCTTTCTTT
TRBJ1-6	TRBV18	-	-	CASSPSRDSPLHF	TGTGCCAGCTCACCAAGCAGGGATTCACCCCTCCACTTT
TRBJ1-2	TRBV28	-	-	CASSFGWSYTF	TGTGCCAGCAGTTTCGGGTGGAGCTACACCTTC
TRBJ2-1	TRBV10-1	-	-	CASSESRYNEQFF	TGCGCCAGCAGTGAGTCCAGGTACAATGAGCAGTTCTTC
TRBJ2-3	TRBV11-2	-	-	CASSLEAPPWAQYF	TGTGCCAGCAGCTTAGAAGCTCCCCCTTGGGCGCAGTATTTT
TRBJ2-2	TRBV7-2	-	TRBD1	CASSSSGTGRSGELFF	TGTGCCAGCAGCTCCTCCGGGACAGGGAGGTCAGGGGAGCTGTTTTTT
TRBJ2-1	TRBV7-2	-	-	CASSLVGSDSYNEQFF	TGTGCCAGCAGCTTAGTCGGTAGTGACTCCTACAATGAGCAGTTCTTC
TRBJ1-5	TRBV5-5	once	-	CASSFGQNNQPQHF	TGTGCCAGCAGTTTTGGACAGAACAATCAGCCCCAGCATTTT
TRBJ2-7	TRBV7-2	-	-	CASSPTPPRAYEQYF	TGTGCCAGCAGCCCAACACCCCCGAGGGCCTACGAGCAGTACTTC
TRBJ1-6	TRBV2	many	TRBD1	CASRLPQGNNSPLHF	TGTGCCAGCAGGCTCCCACAGGGGAATAATTCACCCCTCCACTTT